This TCR beta chain stems from a study of T-cell reconstitution after alpha-beta-depleted transplantation in children. V was trimmed by 7 bases and J by 3 bases, leaving 4 bases between them. Germline V lookup: CDR1 LNHDA, CDR2 SQIVND (reference sequence). This CDR3 is built from 11 residues. Unique molecular identifiers were used to barcode this TCRbeta library. Using its own MiXCR run on the PCR reads, TCRdb lists one record per CDR3 protein. The table has about 540,000 distinct CDR3 sequences, 15% to 20% seen once; the top ten hold less than 4%. The J gene is TRBJ2-1, the V gene TRBV19; unclear D gene. The starting material was PBMCs from the stem cell graft donor, obtained from the stem cell graft. This sequence was found in a human donor who donated a stem cell graft to a child with acute lymphoblastic leukemia. The CDR3 DNA reads as TGTGCCAGTAATCACTACAATGAGCAGTTCTTC. Translated, it gives CASNHYNEQFF.